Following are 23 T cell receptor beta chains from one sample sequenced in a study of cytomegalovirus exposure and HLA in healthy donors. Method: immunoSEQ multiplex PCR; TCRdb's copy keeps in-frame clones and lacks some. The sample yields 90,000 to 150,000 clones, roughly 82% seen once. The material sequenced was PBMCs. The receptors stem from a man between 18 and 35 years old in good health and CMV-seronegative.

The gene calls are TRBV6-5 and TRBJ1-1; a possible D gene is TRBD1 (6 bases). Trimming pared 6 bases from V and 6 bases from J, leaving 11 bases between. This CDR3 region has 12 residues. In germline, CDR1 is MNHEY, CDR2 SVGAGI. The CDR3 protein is CASSQGISEAFF. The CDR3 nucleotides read TGTGCCAGCAGCCAGGGGATTTCTGAAGCTTTCTTT.

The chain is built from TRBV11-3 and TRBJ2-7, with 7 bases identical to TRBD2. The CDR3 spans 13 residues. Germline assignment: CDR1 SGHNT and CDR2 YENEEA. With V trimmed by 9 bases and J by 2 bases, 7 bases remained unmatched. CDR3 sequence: CASSGGPPYEQYF. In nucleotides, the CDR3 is TGTGCCAGTTCGGGAGGCCCTCCCTACGAGCAGTACTTC.

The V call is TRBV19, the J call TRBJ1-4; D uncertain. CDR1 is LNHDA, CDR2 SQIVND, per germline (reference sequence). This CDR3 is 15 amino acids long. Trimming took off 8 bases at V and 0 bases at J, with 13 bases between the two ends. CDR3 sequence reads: CASAPGVATNEKLFF. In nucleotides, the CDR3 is TGTGCCAGTGCACCGGGAGTCGCAACTAATGAAAAACTGTTTTTT.

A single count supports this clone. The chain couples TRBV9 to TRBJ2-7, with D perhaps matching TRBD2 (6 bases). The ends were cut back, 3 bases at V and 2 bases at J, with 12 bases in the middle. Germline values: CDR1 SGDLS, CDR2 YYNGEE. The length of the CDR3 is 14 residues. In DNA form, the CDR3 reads TGTGCCAGCAGCGCGTCCGGGAGTCCCTACGAGCAGTACTTC. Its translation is CASSASGSPYEQYF.

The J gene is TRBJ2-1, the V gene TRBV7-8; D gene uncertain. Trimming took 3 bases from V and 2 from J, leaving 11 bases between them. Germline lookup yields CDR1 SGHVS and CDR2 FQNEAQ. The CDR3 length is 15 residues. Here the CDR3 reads CASSFTQVPYNEQFF. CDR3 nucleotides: TGTGCCAGCAGCTTTACTCAGGTTCCCTACAATGAGCAGTTCTTC.

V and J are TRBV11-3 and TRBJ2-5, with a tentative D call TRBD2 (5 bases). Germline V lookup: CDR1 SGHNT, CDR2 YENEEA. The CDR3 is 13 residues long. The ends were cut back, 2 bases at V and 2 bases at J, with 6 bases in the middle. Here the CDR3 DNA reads TGTGCCAGCAGCTTAACTAGACAAGAGACCCAGTACTTC. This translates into CASSLTRQETQYF.

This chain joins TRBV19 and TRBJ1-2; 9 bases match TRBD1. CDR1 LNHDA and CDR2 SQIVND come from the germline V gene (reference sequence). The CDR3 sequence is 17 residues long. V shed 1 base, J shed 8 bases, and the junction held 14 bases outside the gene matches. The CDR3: CASSIGGQGSVGWGYTF. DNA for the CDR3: TGTGCCAGTAGTATAGGGGGACAGGGCTCTGTAGGCTGGGGCTACACCTTC.

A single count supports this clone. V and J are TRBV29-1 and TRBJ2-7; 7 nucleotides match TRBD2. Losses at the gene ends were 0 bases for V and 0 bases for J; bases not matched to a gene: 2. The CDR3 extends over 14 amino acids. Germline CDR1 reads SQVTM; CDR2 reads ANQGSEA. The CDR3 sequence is CSVEDRTSSYEQYF. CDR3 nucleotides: TGCAGCGTTGAAGACCGGACTAGCTCCTACGAGCAGTACTTC.

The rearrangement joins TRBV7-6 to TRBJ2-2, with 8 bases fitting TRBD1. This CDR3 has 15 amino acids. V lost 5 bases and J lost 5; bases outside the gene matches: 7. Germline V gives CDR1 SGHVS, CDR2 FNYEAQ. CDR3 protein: CASSRTQGATGELFF. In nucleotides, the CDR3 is TGTGCCAGCAGCCGAACGCAGGGGGCAACCGGGGAGCTGTTTTTT. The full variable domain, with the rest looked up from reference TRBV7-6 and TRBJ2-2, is GAGVSQSPRYKVTKRGQDVALRCDPISGHVSLYWYRQALGQGPEFLTYFNYEAQQDKSGLPNDRFSAERPEGSISTLTIQRTEQRDSAMYRCASSRTQGATGELFFGEGSRLTVL.

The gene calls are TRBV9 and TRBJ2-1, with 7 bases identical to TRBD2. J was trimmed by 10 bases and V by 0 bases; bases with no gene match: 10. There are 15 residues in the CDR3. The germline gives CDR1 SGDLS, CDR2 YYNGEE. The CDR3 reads CASSVGGGDAREQFF. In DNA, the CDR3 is TGTGCCAGCAGCGTAGGGGGAGGGGACGCCAGAGAGCAGTTCTTC.

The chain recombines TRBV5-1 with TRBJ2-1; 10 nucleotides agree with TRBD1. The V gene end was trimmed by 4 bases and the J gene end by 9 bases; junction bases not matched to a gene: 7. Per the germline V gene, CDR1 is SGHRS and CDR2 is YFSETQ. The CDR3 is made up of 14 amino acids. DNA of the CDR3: TGCGCCAGCAGCACGGACAGGGGGGACGGTGAGCAGTTCTTC. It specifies CASSTDRGDGEQFF.

The CDR3 DNA sequence: TGCGCCAGCTGTCTAGCGGGTCGAGGCCTCAGCGCAGATACGCAGTATTTT. It encodes CASCLAGRGLSADTQYF. J is TRBJ2-3 and V is TRBV5-1; TRBD2 matches at 8 bases. There are 17 residues in the CDR3. V was clipped by 7 bases and J by 4 bases; unmatched bases: 17. The germline gives CDR1 SGHRS, CDR2 YFSETQ.

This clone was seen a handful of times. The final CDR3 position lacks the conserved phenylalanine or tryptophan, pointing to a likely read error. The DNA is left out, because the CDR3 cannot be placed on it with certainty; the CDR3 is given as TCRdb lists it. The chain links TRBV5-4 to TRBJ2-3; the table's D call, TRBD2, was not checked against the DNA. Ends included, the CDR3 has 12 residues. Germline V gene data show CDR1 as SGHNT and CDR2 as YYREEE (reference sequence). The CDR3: CASSTTGLARII.

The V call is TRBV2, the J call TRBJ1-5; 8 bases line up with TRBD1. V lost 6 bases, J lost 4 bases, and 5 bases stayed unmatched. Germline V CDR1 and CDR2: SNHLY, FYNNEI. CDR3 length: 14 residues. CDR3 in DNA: TGTGCCAGCAGCCTCCGACAGGGGAATCAGCCCCAGCATTTT. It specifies CASSLRQGNQPQHF.

The CDR3 sequence is CAWSAQAPYEQYF. The CDR3 DNA reads as TGTGCCTGGAGTGCACAGGCACCCTACGAGCAGTACTTC. The chain couples TRBV30 to TRBJ2-7; TRBD1 might be the D (5 bases). Trimming took off 1 base at V and 2 bases at J, with 9 bases between the two ends. CDR3 length: 13 amino acids. Germline V gene data show CDR1 as GTSNPN and CDR2 as SVGIG (reference sequence).

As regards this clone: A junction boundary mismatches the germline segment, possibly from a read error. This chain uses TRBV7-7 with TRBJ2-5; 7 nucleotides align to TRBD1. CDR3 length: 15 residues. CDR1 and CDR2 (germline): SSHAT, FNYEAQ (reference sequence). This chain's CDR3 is CASSLGGQRQETQYF. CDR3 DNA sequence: TGTGCTAGCAGCTTAGGGGGACAGCGACAAGAGACCCAGTACTTC. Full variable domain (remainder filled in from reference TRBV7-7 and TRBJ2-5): GAGVSQSPRYKVTKRGQDVTLRCDPISSHATLYWYQQALGQGPEFLTYFNYEAQPDKSGLPSDRFSAERPEGSISTLTIQRTEQRDSAMYRCASSLGGQRQETQYFGPGTRLLVL.

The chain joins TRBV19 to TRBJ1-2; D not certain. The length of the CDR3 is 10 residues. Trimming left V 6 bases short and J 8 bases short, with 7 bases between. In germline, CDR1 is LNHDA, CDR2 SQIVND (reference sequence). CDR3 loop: CASRGGGYTF. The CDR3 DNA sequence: TGTGCCAGTAGGGGCGGGGGCTACACCTTC.

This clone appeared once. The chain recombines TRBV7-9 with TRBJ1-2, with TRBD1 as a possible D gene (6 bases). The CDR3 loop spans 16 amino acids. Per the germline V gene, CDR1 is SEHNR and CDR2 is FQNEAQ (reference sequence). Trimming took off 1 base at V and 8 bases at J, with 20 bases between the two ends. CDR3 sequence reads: CASSLEGTQPGGGYTF. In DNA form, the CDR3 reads TGTGCCAGCAGCTTAGAAGGGACACAACCCGGCGGGGGCTACACCTTC.

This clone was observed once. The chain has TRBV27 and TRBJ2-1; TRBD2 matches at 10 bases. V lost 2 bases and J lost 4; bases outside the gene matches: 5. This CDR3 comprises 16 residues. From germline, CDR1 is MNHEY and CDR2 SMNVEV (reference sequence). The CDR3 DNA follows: TGTGCCAGCAGTTTAAGCGGGGGGGACTATTACAATGAGCAGTTCTTC. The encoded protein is CASSLSGGDYYNEQFF.

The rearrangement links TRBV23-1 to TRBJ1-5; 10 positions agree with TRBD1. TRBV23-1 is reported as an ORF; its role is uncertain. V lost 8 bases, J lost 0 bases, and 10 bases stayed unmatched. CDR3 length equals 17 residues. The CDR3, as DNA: TGCGCCAGCGTACCTAGACAGGGGGCTTGTAGCAATCAGCCCCAGCATTTT. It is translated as CASVPRQGACSNQPQHF.

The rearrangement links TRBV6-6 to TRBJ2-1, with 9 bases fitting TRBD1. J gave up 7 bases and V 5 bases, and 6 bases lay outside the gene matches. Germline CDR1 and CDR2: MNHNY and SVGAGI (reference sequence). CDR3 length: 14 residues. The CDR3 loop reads CASSRSGQGNEQFF. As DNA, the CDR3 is TGTGCCAGCAGTCGATCGGGACAGGGTAATGAGCAGTTCTTC.

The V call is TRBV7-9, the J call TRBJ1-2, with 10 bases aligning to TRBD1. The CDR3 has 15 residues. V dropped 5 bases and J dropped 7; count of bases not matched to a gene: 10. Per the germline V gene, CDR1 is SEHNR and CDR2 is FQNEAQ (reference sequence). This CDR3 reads CASSPQDRGRGGYTF. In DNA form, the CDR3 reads TGTGCCAGCAGCCCACAAGACAGGGGGCGAGGTGGCTACACCTTC.

The CDR3 DNA reads TGTGCCAGCAGCTTAGGCGCAGGGTCCAATGAGCAGTTCTTC. It specifies CASSLGAGSNEQFF. The chain combines TRBV11-3 with TRBJ2-1, with D tentatively TRBD1 (5 bases). There are 14 residues in the CDR3. V dropped 1 base and J dropped 6 bases, with 10 bases sitting between them. Germline V gene lookup returns CDR1 SGHNT and CDR2 YENEEA.